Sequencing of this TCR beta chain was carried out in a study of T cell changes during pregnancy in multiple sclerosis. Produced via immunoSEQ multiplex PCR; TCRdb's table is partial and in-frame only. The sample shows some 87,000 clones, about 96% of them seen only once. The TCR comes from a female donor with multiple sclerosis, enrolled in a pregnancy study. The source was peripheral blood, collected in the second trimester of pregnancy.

CDR3 coding DNA: TGTGCCAGCACCCCCCTAGATTTAGATACGCAGTATTTT. Its protein is CASTPLDLDTQYF. The chain is built from TRBV9 and TRBJ2-3; D remains ambiguous. Germline V gene sequence: CDR1 SGDLS, CDR2 YYNGEE. Trimming took off 6 bases at V and 5 bases at J, with 13 bases between the two ends. This CDR3 is 13 amino acids long.